This passage covers 21 T cell receptor beta chains from one sample sequenced in a study of Graves' ophthalmopathy and Graves' hyperthyroidism. The sequenced template was RNA, covering the TCR beta CDR3 region. The workflow started with a first-round RT-PCR run with HTBI primers and then moved on to a second-round multiplex PCR. TCRdb fed the multiplex PCR reads into MiXCR, producing one record per CDR3 protein. The table includes about 600,000 distinct CDR3 sequences, 35% to 40% detected once. The sequencing input was peripheral blood or thyroid tissue (not recorded which). These receptor sequences come from an adult man with Graves' hyperthyroidism.

The chain uses TRBV15 and TRBJ2-5, with unresolved D. Trimming shortened V by 4 bases and J by 4 bases, and 10 bases separated the two germline ends. Germline V gene lookup returns CDR1 LNHNV and CDR2 YYDKDF (reference sequence). This CDR3 has 13 residues. The CDR3, as DNA: TGTGCCACCAGCACCGGCAGTGGAGAGACCCAGTACTTC. It codes for CATSTGSGETQYF.

On this clonotype: A clone one base away is much larger, so this may be a read error. CDR3 sequence (DNA): TGTGCCAGCAGGCGGGGACAGGGCTCGCAGTACTTC. Amino acids: CASRRGQGSQYF. This chain links TRBV12-3 or TRBV12-4 with TRBJ2-7; 9 bases fit TRBD1. This CDR3 is 12 amino acids long. Germline trimming cut 6 bases from V and 9 bases from J; bases unmatched to any gene: 6.

V usage is TRBV19 and J usage is TRBJ2-4; D remains ambiguous. Germline assignment: CDR1 LNHDA and CDR2 SQIVND (reference sequence). CDR3 length equals 12 residues. V was clipped by 1 base and J by 6 bases, with 4 bases between them. The CDR3 region has the DNA TGTGCCAGTAGTATAGGTGGAAACATTCAGTACTTC. Translated: CASSIGGNIQYF.

At least ten counts were recorded for this clonotype. This chain connects TRBV14 to TRBJ2-7; possible D gene TRBD1, 5 bases. Germline V CDR1 and CDR2: SGHDN, FVKESK. The V end lost 4 bases, the J end lost 0 bases, and 13 bases lay between the germline ends. The CDR3 has 15 residues. The CDR3 is CASSPQWGPSYEQYF. As DNA, the CDR3 is TGTGCCAGCAGCCCTCAATGGGGCCCCTCCTACGAGCAGTACTTC.

The CDR3 DNA is TGTGCCACCGGACTAGCGGGGGGGAACAATGAGCAGTTCTTC. It specifies CATGLAGGNNEQFF. The V and J genes are TRBV24-1 and TRBJ2-1; 15 bases match TRBD2. Germline assignment: CDR1 KGHDR and CDR2 SFDVKD. This CDR3 comprises 14 residues. V shed 9 bases, J shed 5 bases, and the junction held 1 base outside the gene matches.

Worth noting for this clonotype: Possible read error: a much larger clone is one base away. V gene TRBV5-5 combines with J gene TRBJ2-7, with 8 nucleotides matching TRBD2. From germline, CDR1 is SGHKS and CDR2 YYEKEE (reference sequence). CDR3 length: 16 residues. The CDR3: CASGLGLLAGSYEQYF. The CDR3 coding sequence is TGTGCCAGCGGCTTAGGCCTCCTAGCGGGCTCCTACGAGCAGTACTTC. Based on the CDR3 plus reference TRBV5-5 and TRBJ2-7, the full variable domain is DAGVTQSPTHLIKTRGQQVTLRCSPISGHKSVSWYQQVLGQGPQFIFQYYEKEERGRGNFPDRFSARQFPNYSSELNVNALLLGDSALYLCASGLGLLAGSYEQYFGPGTRLTVT.

This clonotype appeared a single time. The CDR3 nucleotides are TGTGCCACCAGCAGAGAACGGGGGGTGGTCTCAGATACGCAGTATTTT. This encodes CATSRERGVVSDTQYF. The J gene is TRBJ2-3, the V gene TRBV15; 7 nucleotides align to TRBD2. This CDR3 contains 16 residues. Germline lookup yields CDR1 LNHNV and CDR2 YYDKDF (reference sequence). V dropped 0 bases and J dropped 4; count of bases not matched to a gene: 7.

The chain combines TRBV12-3 or TRBV12-4 with TRBJ1-4, with 8 nucleotides matching TRBD1. V lost 5 bases to trimming and J lost 5 bases; unmatched junction nucleotides: 7. The CDR3 is 15 amino acids. The DNA of the CDR3 is TGTGCCAGCAGTGCCCGGACAGGGCCAAATGAAAAACTGTTTTTT. It encodes CASSARTGPNEKLFF.

This clonotype occurred once. This sequence joins TRBV29-1 and TRBJ1-1, with 7 bases fitting TRBD1. The V gene's germline CDR1 is SQVTM and CDR2 ANQGSEA. After removal of 6 bases from V and 1 base from J, the junction contained 5 bases not matched to a gene. There are 13 residues in the CDR3. CDR3 region: CSVGQQGNTEAFF. CDR3 DNA sequence: TGCAGCGTGGGACAGCAGGGGAACACTGAAGCTTTCTTT.

The rearrangement links TRBV2 to TRBJ2-3, with 11 bases that match TRBD2. CDR1 is SNHLY, CDR2 FYNNEI, per germline. J lost 3 bases, V lost 5 bases, and 16 bases had no gene match. This CDR3 region has 19 residues. Written as DNA, the CDR3 is TGTGCCAGCAGTTTAGGGAGCGTAGGTGCTAGCGGGAGGACAGATACGCAGTATTTT. Its protein product is CASSLGSVGASGRTDTQYF.

This sequence joins TRBV12-3 or TRBV12-4 and TRBJ1-2; 8 bases match TRBD1. Trimming took 6 bases from V and 4 from J; bases not matched to a gene: 13. The CDR3 contains 16 residues. The DNA of the CDR3 is TGTGCCAGCAGAACTCAGGGGGCTGGCGGCGTCTATGGCTACACCTTC. Translated: CASRTQGAGGVYGYTF.

The gene calls are TRBV29-1 and TRBJ1-2; D gene ambiguous. The CDR3 contains 11 residues. Germline lookup yields CDR1 SQVTM and CDR2 ANQGSEA. The CDR3 DNA reads as TGCAGTACCACCCCAGAGTCGGGCTACACCTTC. Amino acids: CSTTPESGYTF.

This clonotype occurred once. Just one base apart from a much larger clone, this may be a read error. The rearrangement joins TRBV19 to TRBJ2-6, with a possible D match to TRBD1 (7 bases). CDR3 length equals 18 residues. In germline, CDR1 is LNHDA, CDR2 SQIVND (reference sequence). CDR3 nucleotides: TGTGCCAGTAGTATGGCGGCAGGGGGGTCGGCTGGGTCCAACGTCCTGACTTTC. Protein sequence: CASSMAAGGSAGSNVLTF.

This clonotype was observed at least ten times. V usage is TRBV20-1 and J usage is TRBJ1-1; no clear D gene. V was trimmed by 6 bases and J by 1 base, leaving 12 bases between them. In germline, CDR1 is DFQATT, CDR2 SNEGSKA (reference sequence). The CDR3 is 13 amino acids. DNA of the CDR3: TGCAGTGCCTCGACGGACCCGAACACTGAAGCTTTCTTT. It encodes CSASTDPNTEAFF.

In this sample, this clonotype turned up many times. The chain couples TRBV5-8 to TRBJ1-2; TRBD1 matches 9 bases. Trimming at V came to 0 bases and at J to 11 bases, leaving 8 bases not matched to a gene. Germline V gives CDR1 SGHTS, CDR2 YDEGEE. The CDR3 runs to 14 residues. CDR3 DNA: TGTGCCAGCAGCTTGGAGGGACAGGGCAAGGGGTACACCTTC. Its translation: CASSLEGQGKGYTF.

This clonotype was recorded at least ten times. The V and J genes are TRBV27 and TRBJ2-7; 8 nucleotides match TRBD1. V lost 5 bases, J lost 5 bases, and 8 bases stayed unmatched. Looked up from germline, CDR1 is MNHEY and CDR2 is SMNVEV (reference sequence). There are 14 residues in the CDR3. CDR3 bases: TGTGCCAGCAGTCCCCTGGACAGGGATGACGAGCAGTACTTC. This sequence encodes CASSPLDRDDEQYF.

In DNA form, the CDR3 reads TGTGCCAGCAGCTTGGCCGGGACAGGGGATTACGAGCAGTACTTC. It translates to CASSLAGTGDYEQYF. The J gene is TRBJ2-7, the V gene TRBV7-4, with 10 nucleotides matching TRBD1. The germline gives CDR1 SGHVT, CDR2 SQSDAQ. This CDR3 has 15 amino acids. Trimming cost V 3 bases and J 4 bases; bases outside gene matches: 6.

This sequence joins TRBV20-1 and TRBJ1-1; no firm D call. Per germline, CDR1 DFQATT and CDR2 SNEGSKA (reference sequence). The CDR3 is made up of 8 amino acids. Here the CDR3 reads CTATEAFF. The CDR3 DNA reads as TGCACTGCCACAGAAGCTTTCTTT.

At least ten counts were recorded for this clonotype. This chain uses TRBV7-2 with TRBJ2-2, with 10 bases aligning to TRBD2. This CDR3 contains 18 residues. Germline lookup yields CDR1 SGHTA and CDR2 FQGNSA. V lost 4 bases, J lost 2 bases, and 10 bases stayed unmatched. Written as DNA, the CDR3 is TGTGCCAGCAGCTCCTACTTAGGGACTAGCGAAAACACCGGGGAGCTGTTTTTT. It codes for CASSSYLGTSENTGELFF.

Many counts were recorded for this clonotype. V gene TRBV5-8 combines with J gene TRBJ2-5; 9 bases are shared with TRBD1. This CDR3 has 15 amino acids. CDR1 SGHTS and CDR2 YDEGEE come from the germline V gene. V lost 4 bases to trimming and J lost 0 bases; unmatched junction nucleotides: 4. The DNA of the CDR3 is TGTGCCAGCAGCACCGGGACAGGGAACCAAGAGACCCAGTACTTC. Protein product: CASSTGTGNQETQYF.

V usage is TRBV4-1 and J usage is TRBJ1-6; perhaps TRBD1 as D (6 bases). In germline, CDR1 is MGHRA, CDR2 YSYEKL. This CDR3 is 18 amino acids long. Trimming cost V 0 bases and J 0 bases, with 12 bases left between them. The CDR3: CASSQEGGGISYNSPLHF. CDR3 nucleotide sequence: TGCGCCAGCAGCCAAGAAGGAGGGGGAATCTCCTATAATTCACCCCTCCACTTT.